This T cell receptor (beta chain) was retrieved from a study of T-cell memory formation after mild COVID-19. About the research overall: For the most part, TCR clusters were specific to one donor.

MiXCR was run by TCRdb on the 5' RACE reads, yielding one entry per CDR3 protein. Seen here are a few hundred thousand distinct CDR3 sequences, about a sixth observed once, and the top ten hold 20% to 25%. The CDR3 consists of 14 residues. Germline CDR1 is SGHRS and CDR2 is YFSETQ. The V end was cut by 0 bases, the J end by 3 bases, with 9 bases between. This clonotype was counted only a few times. The chain is built from TRBV5-1 and TRBJ2-5; D remains unclear. What was sequenced was PBMCs or a T cell subset sorted from them (not recorded which). This clonotype was obtained from a man in his late teens or twenties who had mild COVID-19 (a few samples of this study predate the infection). Cell type and time point are not known. The DNA of the CDR3 is TGCGCCAGCAGCTTGGGGCTCCCTGAAGAGACCCAGTACTTC. Translated: CASSLGLPEETQYF.